Below, 14 T cell receptor beta chains from the same sample are listed, as sequenced in a study of cytotoxic CD8 clonotypes in ibrutinib-treated CLL. This table comes from immunoSEQ multiplex PCR, and its TCRdb copy is limited to in-frame clones, with some not included. Among some 200,000 clones listed, 60% to 80% were seen once. The starting material was PBMCs, obtained after 12 months of ibrutinib treatment. The origin of the receptors is a human donor with chronic lymphocytic leukemia.

The chain employs TRBV2 and TRBJ1-2; D gene ambiguous. This CDR3 is built from 16 residues. Germline-derived CDR1 and CDR2 are SNHLY and FYNNEI. V lost 7 bases, J lost 1 base, and 19 bases lay in between. The CDR3 nucleotides read TGTGCCAGCAAACCCCTAGGGCCTTCTGGTAACTATGGCTACACCTTC. It translates to CASKPLGPSGNYGYTF.

The rearrangement joins TRBV7-6 to TRBJ1-2; D is uncertain. V shed 4 bases and J shed 6 bases, with 12 bases lying between them. Germline V gives CDR1 SGHVS, CDR2 FNYEAQ. There are 13 residues in the CDR3. This chain's CDR3 is CASSSFLLDGYTF. CDR3 sequence (DNA): TGTGCCAGCAGCTCATTTCTACTGGATGGCTACACCTTC.

This rearrangement joins TRBV4-2 to TRBJ2-7; perhaps TRBD2 as D (5 bases). Between the trimmed V and J ends, which lost 2 bases and 3 bases, there was a span of 11 bases. The CDR3 totals 14 residues. Germline CDR1 and CDR2: LGHNA and YNFKEQ. The CDR3 coding sequence is TGTGCCAGCAGCCAACCCGGGGATCTCTACGAGCAGTACTTC. Translating it yields CASSQPGDLYEQYF.

J is TRBJ1-1 and V is TRBV6-5; D unresolved. Germline values: CDR1 MNHEY, CDR2 SVGAGI. V dropped 2 bases and J dropped 4 bases, with 8 bases sitting between them. CDR3 size: 13 residues. As DNA, the CDR3 is TGTGCCAGCAGTTACCGAGAAAGCACTGAAGCTTTCTTT. Protein: CASSYRESTEAFF.

The chain carries TRBV6-5 and TRBJ1-2; TRBD1 is a possible D gene (5 bases). This CDR3 is 11 amino acids long. Deletions cut 5 bases from V and 7 bases from J, with 8 bases between. Germline V CDR1 and CDR2: MNHEY, SVGAGI. CDR3 sequence: CASSHGGGYTF. The CDR3 bases are TGTGCCAGCAGTCATGGGGGTGGCTACACCTTC.

The genes are TRBV27 and TRBJ2-1; D remains ambiguous. The CDR3 covers 11 residues. Germline-derived CDR1 and CDR2 are MNHEY and SMNVEV (reference sequence). The V end was cut by 7 bases, the J end by 9 bases, with 10 bases between. In DNA, the CDR3 is TGTGCCAGCACCTCCTCCGGTGAGCAGTTCTTC. It codes for CASTSSGEQFF.

The V gene is TRBV6-1, the J gene TRBJ1-4, with no clear D. In germline, CDR1 is MNHNS, CDR2 SASEGT. This CDR3 has 12 residues. V lost 7 bases, J lost 0 bases, and 3 bases lay in between. In DNA, the CDR3 is TGTGCCAGCATAGCAACTAATGAAAAACTGTTTTTT. This translates into CASIATNEKLFF.

In this sample, this clone turned up once. V is TRBV11-2 and J is TRBJ1-2, with TRBD1 as a possible D gene (5 bases). The CDR3 is 17 amino acids. Per germline, CDR1 SGHAT and CDR2 FQNNGV. Trimming took 4 bases from V and 0 from J, leaving 18 bases between them. This chain's CDR3 is CASSYLPGTVPNYGYTF. Here the CDR3 DNA reads TGTGCCAGCAGCTACCTTCCCGGGACCGTGCCTAACTATGGCTACACCTTC.

This rearrangement joins TRBV6-5 to TRBJ1-1, with 8 bases fitting TRBD1. The V segment lost 2 bases and the J segment 5 bases; nucleotides outside the gene matches: 7. Germline V CDR1 and CDR2: MNHEY, SVGAGI. This CDR3 is 15 amino acids long. The CDR3 sequence: CASSYRGQGWTEAFF. The CDR3 DNA reads as TGTGCCAGCAGTTACCGTGGACAGGGATGGACTGAAGCTTTCTTT.

This clone was seen a single time. This rearrangement joins TRBV28 to TRBJ1-1; D call uncertain. V lost 6 bases, J lost 11 bases, and 16 bases lay in between. This CDR3 has 12 residues. CDR1 is MDHEN and CDR2 is SYDVKM in the germline V gene. The CDR3 region is CASSPRPGMAFF. The DNA for the CDR3 is TGTGCCAGCAGCCCAAGGCCGGGCATGGCTTTCTTT.

The chain recombines TRBV25-1 with TRBJ2-5; D gene ambiguous. This CDR3 contains 14 residues. Deletions cut 2 bases from V and 1 base from J, with 8 bases between. The V gene's germline CDR1 is MGHDK and CDR2 SYGVNS. Here the CDR3 DNA reads TGTGCCAGCAGTGAAAGGCAGCTCCAAGAGACCCAGTACTTC. Translation: CASSERQLQETQYF.

The J gene is TRBJ1-1, the V gene TRBV5-4, with TRBD1 as a possible D gene (6 bases). This CDR3 spans 14 amino acids. The V gene's germline CDR1 is SGHNT and CDR2 YYREEE (reference sequence). V was trimmed by 10 bases and J by 1 base, leaving 17 bases between them. The CDR3 loop is CAAEGGRRNTEAFF. In nucleotides, the CDR3 is TGTGCCGCCGAGGGGGGGAGGAGGAACACTGAAGCTTTCTTT.

The chain carries TRBV2 and TRBJ1-1, with D possibly TRBD1 on 5 matching bases. The germline V gene encodes CDR1 SNHLY and CDR2 FYNNEI. The CDR3 runs to 14 residues. The V and J ends lost 4 bases and 3 bases respectively, with 12 bases between them. This chain's CDR3 is CASSVEGADTEAFF. The CDR3 nucleotides read TGTGCCAGCAGTGTAGAAGGGGCGGACACTGAAGCTTTCTTT.

For the CDR3, the DNA is TGTGCCAGCGTCCGGGACGTCTCCTACGAGCAGTACTTC. Translated: CASVRDVSYEQYF. The J gene is TRBJ2-7, the V gene TRBV2; the D call may be TRBD1 or TRBD2 (5 bases each). The CDR3 loop spans 13 amino acids. The ends were cut back, 8 bases at V and 0 bases at J, with 11 bases in the middle. Germline V gene data show CDR1 as SNHLY and CDR2 as FYNNEI.